One and the same sample provided the 2 T cell receptor beta chains below, sequenced in a study of blood T cell repertoires in COVID-19. TCRdb's copy holds only in-frame clones and misses some; the assay was immunoSEQ multiplex PCR. The sample lists approximately 400,000 clones, more than 75% occurring once. Material for sequencing was PBMCs or T cells enriched from blood (not recorded which). The receptors shown here come from a woman younger than 35 who had recovered from COVID-19.

The sample holds one count of this clone. The chain is built from TRBV3-1 (or the pseudogene TRBV3-2) and TRBJ2-2, with D unresolved. CDR1 is LGHDT, CDR2 YNNKEL, per germline (reference sequence). V shed 9 bases and J shed 1 base, with 9 bases lying between them. This CDR3 spans 13 amino acids. The CDR3 loop reads CASGLGNTGELFF. The CDR3 nucleotides read TGTGCCAGTGGTCTAGGGAACACCGGGGAGCTGTTTTTT.

This chain connects TRBV4-1 to TRBJ2-7, with 8 bases identical to TRBD2. The junction had 15 bases not matched to a gene; V was cut back by 1 base and J by 1 base. CDR1 and CDR2 from the germline V gene are MGHRA and YSYEKL. The CDR3 loop spans 19 amino acids. CDR3 bases: TGCGCCAGCAGCCAAGTAGATTCTATGACGGGGGGGCTTTCCTACGAGCAGTACTTC. It translates to CASSQVDSMTGGLSYEQYF.